These 6 T cell receptor beta chains originate from one sample sequenced in a study of blood T cell repertoires in COVID-19. Sequencing used immunoSEQ multiplex PCR; TCRdb keeps in-frame clones, though not all of them. The sample has about 210,000 clones; about 91% are singletons. What was sequenced was PBMCs or T cells enriched from blood (not recorded which). Receptors were obtained from a man between 18 and 29 years old with acute COVID-19.

The genes are TRBV7-3 and TRBJ2-3; D is possibly TRBD2 (6 bases). CDR3 length: 13 residues. Germline V lookup: CDR1 SGHTA, CDR2 FQGTGA. V lost 9 bases to trimming and J lost 6 bases, with 16 bases between them. CDR3 region: CASSEGSFDTQYF. The CDR3 DNA follows: TGTGCCAGTTCGGAGGGCTCTTTCGATACGCAGTATTTT.

This clone appeared a single time. V is TRBV28 and J is TRBJ2-3, with a possible D match to TRBD2 (5 bases). The germline CDR1 and CDR2 sequences are MDHEN and SYDVKM. CDR3 length equals 14 residues. Trimming pared 3 bases from V and 1 base from J, leaving 8 bases between. The CDR3: CASSFLSGTDTQYF. For the CDR3, the DNA is TGTGCCAGCAGTTTTCTTAGCGGCACAGATACGCAGTATTTT.

The chain joins TRBV5-1 to TRBJ2-1; D not certain. V lost 0 bases and J 7 bases, leaving 20 bases between the germline ends. The CDR3 sequence is 17 residues long. Germline CDR1 is SGHRS and CDR2 is YFSETQ. The CDR3 is CASSLAILSDLGNEQFF. CDR3 sequence (DNA): TGCGCCAGCAGCTTGGCCATACTGAGCGACCTCGGGAATGAGCAGTTCTTC.

This clone was seen a handful of times. The rearrangement links TRBV19 to TRBJ2-7, with D unresolved. This CDR3 is 14 amino acids long. The V end lost 7 bases, the J end lost 2 bases, and 15 bases lay between the germline ends. The V gene's germline CDR1 is LNHDA and CDR2 SQIVND (reference sequence). The CDR3 DNA is TGTGCCAGTAAACAACAGTGGCCTCCCTACGAGCAGTACTTC. Amino acids: CASKQQWPPYEQYF.

The CDR3: CASSQFTGTGPNEQFF. CDR3 DNA: TGTGCCAGCAGCCAATTTACCGGGACAGGACCCAATGAGCAGTTCTTC. The V call is TRBV14, the J call TRBJ2-1; 8 bases map to TRBD1. This CDR3 has 16 residues. The trim removed 2 bases at V and 6 bases at J, leaving 9 bases unmatched. Germline assignment: CDR1 SGHDN and CDR2 FVKESK.

The gene calls are TRBV9 and TRBJ2-5, with TRBD1 matching over 10 bases. This CDR3 is 15 amino acids long. Per germline, CDR1 SGDLS and CDR2 YYNGEE. Trimming at V came to 3 bases and at J to 9 bases, leaving 11 bases not matched to a gene. This CDR3 reads CASSEGQGSGGAQYF. The CDR3 DNA is TGTGCCAGCAGCGAGGGACAGGGGTCCGGGGGGGCCCAGTACTTC.